This TCR beta chain was found in a study of human T cells and chemical hapten exposure. Study-level background: Slight differences in pooled library volume were the main source of varying TCR yields across samples.

This clonotype was detected ten times or more. Its antigen is currently unknown. Broader study findings: The study found that DPC sensitization did not change TCRs above 1 in 1000 frequency.

The time point was: healthy volunteer bleed at 2 weeks. The template was total RNA from unfractionated whole blood. V was trimmed by 0 bases and J by 1 base, leaving 9 bases between them. The CDR3 runs 14 residues. CDR1 is DFQATT and CDR2 is SNEGSKA in the germline V gene (reference sequence). In the library, unique molecular identifiers were attached to individual cDNA molecules. In the authors' workflow: Between roughly 20,000 and 700,000 TCRs appeared in each sample, and the median stood at 95,638. Using its own MiXCR run on the RACE reads, TCRdb lists one record per CDR3 protein. TCRdb's processing, not the study's, gives the V and J calls here. The repertoire holds approximately 90,000 distinct CDR3 sequences, just under 9% seen once, with around 3% in the top ten.

The sequencing sample was made of whole blood. The J gene is TRBJ2-5, the V gene TRBV20-1; no clear D gene. The clonotype originates from a female donor in good health. Some clones in this sample may be carry-over from other donors' samples. Here the CDR3 DNA reads TGCAGTGCTAGAGATCTTAAGGGCCAAGAGACCCAGTACTTC. Its translation: CSARDLKGQETQYF.